Below, 29 T cell receptor beta chains from the same sample are listed, as sequenced in a study of vaccination and CD4 T cells after COVID-19. These TCRs' antigens remain unknown. The Oncomine TCR Beta short-read assay generated sequence data from the DNA of cultured CD4+ T cells. One entry per CDR3 protein, called by TCRdb with MiXCR from the PCR reads. The top ten hold under 15% of the sample, which has about 12,000 distinct CDR3 sequences, roughly 61% seen once. As to treatment: approximately 9-day PBMC culture with coronavirus spike peptide pools or control peptides (ViraFEST assay). Sequenced sample: CD4+ T cells from blood, cultured in vitro. The receptors come from a human donor who had recovered from COVID-19.

The V gene is TRBV2, the J gene TRBJ2-2; 11 bases agree with TRBD2. Trimming removed 6 bases from V and 4 bases from J; junction bases left unmatched: 4. The CDR3 runs 15 residues. Germline CDR1 and CDR2: SNHLY and FYNNEI. The CDR3 DNA sequence: TGTGCCAGCAGACCCCTAGCGGGAGGCACCGGGGAGCTGTTTTTT. This encodes CASRPLAGGTGELFF.

The chain carries TRBV6-2 or TRBV6-3 and TRBJ1-2; D is perhaps TRBD1 (6 bases). Trimming cost V 2 bases and J 3 bases, with 10 bases left between them. Germline V gene lookup returns CDR1 MNHEY and CDR2 SVGEGT. The CDR3 spans 14 residues. CDR3 residues: CASSYQQGYYGYTF. DNA for the CDR3: TGTGCCAGCAGTTACCAACAGGGCTACTATGGCTACACCTTC.

The gene calls are TRBV4-1 and TRBJ1-6; possible D gene TRBD1, 5 bases. In germline, CDR1 is MGHRA, CDR2 YSYEKL. The CDR3 runs 15 residues. Trimming shortened V by 4 bases and J by 10 bases, and 17 bases separated the two germline ends. The CDR3: CASSLLDPGRSPLHF. In nucleotides, the CDR3 is TGCGCCAGCAGCCTCTTGGACCCGGGGCGATCACCCCTCCACTTT.

This clonotype appeared a few times. This rearrangement joins TRBV19 to TRBJ1-2; a possible D gene is TRBD1 (5 bases). The CDR3 extends over 14 amino acids. V was trimmed by 3 bases and J by 9 bases, leaving 17 bases between them. Germline CDR1 reads LNHDA; CDR2 reads SQIVND (reference sequence). The CDR3 DNA is TGTGCCAGTAGTATGGAGGGGCAGGGATGGAGCTACACCTTC. Translation gives CASSMEGQGWSYTF.

The chain combines TRBV12-3 or TRBV12-4 with TRBJ2-2; TRBD2 matches 7 bases. The CDR3 spans 15 residues. J gave up 0 bases and V 3 bases, and 1 base lay outside the gene matches. The CDR3 bases are TGTGCCAGCAGTTTCCTAGCGGCGAACACCGGGGAGCTGTTTTTT. This sequence encodes CASSFLAANTGELFF.

This clonotype was seen a handful of times. The chain links TRBV21-1 to TRBJ2-2. TRBV21-1 has pseudogene status. The CDR3 length is 15 residues. CDR3 sequence: CASSKHIWDTGELFF. CDR3 DNA: TGTGCCAGCAGCAAACACATCTGGGACACCGGGGAGCTGTTTTTT.

This clonotype was picked up a small number of times. The V and J genes are TRBV6-1 and TRBJ1-2; tentatively, D is TRBD1 (5 bases). The CDR3 covers 13 residues. CDR1 and CDR2 from the germline V gene are MNHNS and SASEGT. The V end was cut by 5 bases, the J end by 4 bases, with 11 bases between. The chain's CDR3 is CASSTGGLYGYTF. The CDR3 DNA sequence: TGTGCCAGCAGTACTGGGGGTCTCTATGGCTACACCTTC.

This clonotype rates as medium-sized. This chain links TRBV28 with TRBJ2-5; 10 nucleotides agree with TRBD2. Trimming removed 3 bases from V and 2 bases from J; junction bases left unmatched: 9. The CDR3 spans 17 residues. Germline CDR1 and CDR2: MDHEN and SYDVKM. The CDR3 is CASSLSSGRGRQETQYF. CDR3 bases: TGTGCCAGCAGTTTGTCTAGCGGGAGAGGCCGGCAAGAGACCCAGTACTTC.

The CDR3: CASGLAGGSGELFF. In nucleotides, the CDR3 is TGTGCCAGTGGACTAGCGGGAGGTTCCGGGGAGCTGTTTTTT. This rearrangement joins TRBV6-2 or TRBV6-3 to TRBJ2-2; 14 nucleotides line up with TRBD2. CDR3 length: 14 amino acids. J gave up 6 bases and V 9 bases, and 3 bases lay outside the gene matches. CDR1 and CDR2 (germline): MNHEY, SVGEGT.

The CDR3: CASTRDRGGQRGGYIQYF. The DNA for the CDR3 is TGTGCCAGTACCCGAGACAGGGGCGGTCAGCGTGGAGGGTACATTCAGTACTTC. The V and J genes are TRBV19 and TRBJ2-4; 8 nucleotides align to TRBD1. With V trimmed by 7 bases and J by 8 bases, 22 bases remained unmatched. This CDR3 has 18 residues. Germline lookup yields CDR1 LNHDA and CDR2 SQIVND (reference sequence).

The sample holds one count of this clonotype. The J gene is TRBJ1-1, the V gene TRBV6-2 or TRBV6-3; D gene unclear. Trimming removed 5 bases from V and 0 bases from J, with 16 bases in between. Germline CDR1 MNHEY, CDR2 SVGEGT. This CDR3 is 16 amino acids long. CDR3 nucleotides: TGTGCCAGCAGTCAAAAAAAACGACGGCTGAACACTGAAGCTTTCTTT. Its translation: CASSQKKRRLNTEAFF.

This clonotype was seen a few times. This chain joins TRBV27 and TRBJ2-5; D is tentatively TRBD1 or TRBD2 (6 bases each). Trimming removed 2 bases at V and 5 bases at J, with 9 bases between. The V gene's germline CDR1 is MNHEY and CDR2 SMNVEV (reference sequence). The CDR3 has 13 residues. The chain's CDR3 is CASSLRRGETQYF. CDR3 bases: TGTGCCAGCAGTTTAAGGAGGGGGGAGACCCAGTACTTC.

This clonotype was seen more than once but under ten times. V is TRBV1 and J is TRBJ2-5; the tabulated D call, TRBD1, remains unverified against the DNA. TRBV1 is given as a pseudogene. CDR3 length: 13 residues. In nucleotides, the CDR3 is TGCACCAGCAGCCGACTAGGCGCCGAGACCCAGTACTTC. Translation gives CTSSRLGAETQYF.

The chain combines TRBV5-3 with TRBJ2-3, with TRBD2 identical over 7 bases. TRBV5-3 is classed as an ORF, of uncertain function. V was pared by 5 bases and J by 3 bases, with 15 bases of the junction left unmatched. This CDR3 is built from 17 residues. The CDR3 sequence: CARRRGGGPGGTDTQYF. In DNA, the CDR3 is TGTGCCAGAAGGAGAGGTGGAGGGCCGGGGGGAACAGATACGCAGTATTTT.

The J gene is TRBJ2-2, the V gene TRBV19; 9 nucleotides line up with TRBD2. The CDR3 is made up of 15 amino acids. V trimming: 9 bases; J trimming: 2 bases; junction bases outside the gene matches: 7. CDR1 is LNHDA and CDR2 is SQIVND in the germline V gene (reference sequence). CDR3 protein: CASRTSGRNTGELFF. CDR3 bases: TGTGCCAGCCGAACTAGCGGGCGTAACACCGGGGAGCTGTTTTTT.

The chain uses TRBV20-1 and TRBJ2-7; 8 nucleotides align to TRBD1. J gave up 3 bases and V 2 bases, and 3 bases lay outside the gene matches. Per the germline V gene, CDR1 is DFQATT and CDR2 is SNEGSKA (reference sequence). The CDR3 is made up of 13 amino acids. The CDR3, as DNA: TGCAGTGCTAGACCGGACAGGGACTACGAGCAGTACTTC. Amino acid sequence: CSARPDRDYEQYF.

The chain is built from TRBV28 and TRBJ1-5; a possible D gene is TRBD1 (6 bases). The germline V gene encodes CDR1 MDHEN and CDR2 SYDVKM. The CDR3 is 13 residues long. V lost 10 bases, J lost 8 bases, and 18 bases lay in between. CDR3 loop: CATRTELLEPQHF. CDR3 sequence (DNA): TGTGCCACAAGGACAGAACTACTGGAGCCCCAGCATTTT.

The chain couples TRBV20-1 to TRBJ1-2; 9 bases match TRBD1. The ends lost 6 bases at V and 7 bases at J; junction bases unmatched: 6. There are 12 residues in the CDR3. Per the germline V gene, CDR1 is DFQATT and CDR2 is SNEGSKA (reference sequence). DNA of the CDR3: TGCAGTGCAAACAGGGGGCTGAGTGGCTACACCTTC. Translation: CSANRGLSGYTF.

The CDR3 is CASKKGQVNSNQPQHF. The CDR3 nucleotides read TGTGCCAGCAAGAAGGGACAGGTCAATAGCAATCAGCCCCAGCATTTT. V usage is TRBV6-1 and J usage is TRBJ1-5, with TRBD1 matching over 8 bases. Germline lookup yields CDR1 MNHNS and CDR2 SASEGT. J gave up 0 bases and V 7 bases, and 8 bases lay outside the gene matches. There are 16 residues in the CDR3.

The chain is built from TRBV7-2 and TRBJ1-2; D is unclear. The CDR3 totals 13 residues. V was clipped by 6 bases and J by 0 bases, with 8 bases between them. CDR1 is SGHTA and CDR2 is FQGNSA in the germline V gene. CDR3 sequence reads: CASRERANYGYTF. In DNA form, the CDR3 reads TGTGCCAGCAGAGAGAGAGCTAACTATGGCTACACCTTC.

The chain couples TRBV6-1 to TRBJ1-1; D is undetermined. Germline V gene data show CDR1 as MNHNS and CDR2 as SASEGT. The CDR3 has 11 amino acids. V dropped 6 bases and J dropped 4 bases, with 6 bases sitting between them. CDR3 sequence reads: CASRGRTEAFF. CDR3 coding DNA: TGTGCCAGCAGAGGGCGCACTGAAGCTTTCTTT.

The V call is TRBV24-1, the J call TRBJ1-1; D gene ambiguous. Looked up from germline, CDR1 is KGHDR and CDR2 is SFDVKD. The V gene lost 2 bases and the J gene lost 3 bases, with 6 bases spanning the gap. The CDR3 has 13 residues. This CDR3 reads CATSDWGDTEAFF. CDR3 bases: TGTGCCACCAGTGATTGGGGAGACACTGAAGCTTTCTTT.

The CDR3 sequence: CASSLNLAGTYEQYF. In DNA, the CDR3 is TGCGCCAGCAGCTTGAATCTAGCGGGTACCTACGAGCAGTACTTC. V is TRBV5-1 and J is TRBJ2-7, with 8 bases matching TRBD2. Germline V gene lookup returns CDR1 SGHRS and CDR2 YFSETQ. This CDR3 comprises 15 residues. With 1 base clipped from V and 2 bases from J, the junction kept 5 bases outside the gene matches.

CDR3 amino acids: CASSTRRWLREGNYEQYF. The CDR3 bases are TGTGCCAGCAGCACAAGGCGGTGGTTGCGGGAGGGCAACTACGAGCAGTACTTC. V and J are TRBV21-1 and TRBJ2-7; the table's D call TRBD2 went unverified against the DNA. TRBV21-1 is flagged as a pseudogene. The CDR3 loop spans 18 amino acids.

The rearrangement uses TRBV15 and TRBJ2-5; D unclear. Germline V lookup: CDR1 LNHNV, CDR2 YYDKDF (reference sequence). Trimming removed 1 base from V and 1 base from J, with 13 bases in between. The CDR3 length is 16 residues. The CDR3 sequence is CATSRGASASQETQYF. CDR3 nucleotide sequence: TGTGCCACCAGCAGAGGTGCGAGCGCCAGCCAAGAGACCCAGTACTTC.

The chain combines TRBV11-2 with TRBJ2-7; TRBD1 matches 8 bases. Germline CDR1 and CDR2: SGHAT and FQNNGV. V lost 3 bases and J lost 0; bases outside the gene matches: 4. This CDR3 contains 15 residues. The CDR3, as DNA: TGTGCCAGCAGCTTGGGGACAGGCCTCTCCTACGAGCAGTACTTC. This codes for CASSLGTGLSYEQYF.

The chain couples TRBV5-1 to TRBJ2-5; no clear D gene. V was shortened by 0 bases and J by 1 base, with 10 bases between the two germline ends. Germline V gives CDR1 SGHRS, CDR2 YFSETQ. The CDR3 is 15 amino acids. CDR3 in amino acids: CASSLASPGQETQYF. DNA for the CDR3: TGCGCCAGCAGCTTGGCCAGTCCAGGCCAAGAGACCCAGTACTTC.

The gene calls are TRBV28 and TRBJ2-7; TRBD1 is a possible D gene (5 bases). CDR1 and CDR2 (germline): MDHEN, SYDVKM. This CDR3 contains 14 residues. The V end lost 6 bases, the J end lost 3 bases, and 15 bases lay between the germline ends. CDR3 DNA: TGTGCCAGCAGCACACAGGCCCGAGGCTACGAGCAGTACTTC. It yields the protein CASSTQARGYEQYF.

V is TRBV30 and J is TRBJ2-5; D is unclear. Between the trimmed V and J ends, which lost 2 bases and 5 bases, there was a span of 9 bases. This CDR3 has 12 residues. From germline, CDR1 is GTSNPN and CDR2 SVGIG (reference sequence). CDR3 region: CAWSPLGETQYF. The CDR3 nucleotides are TGTGCCTGGAGTCCCCTGGGGGAGACCCAGTACTTC.